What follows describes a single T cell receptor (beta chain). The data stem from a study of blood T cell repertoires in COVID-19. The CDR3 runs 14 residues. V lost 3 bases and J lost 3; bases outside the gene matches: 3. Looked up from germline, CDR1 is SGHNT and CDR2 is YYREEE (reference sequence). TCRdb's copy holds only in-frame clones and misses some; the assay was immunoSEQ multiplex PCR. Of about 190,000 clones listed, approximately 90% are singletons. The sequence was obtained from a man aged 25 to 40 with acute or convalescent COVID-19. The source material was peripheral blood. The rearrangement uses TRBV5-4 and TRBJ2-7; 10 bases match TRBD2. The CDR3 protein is CASSSLAGDYEQYF. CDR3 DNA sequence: TGTGCCAGCAGCTCCCTAGCGGGGGACTACGAGCAGTACTTC.